Listed below are T cell receptor beta chains from one sample, sequenced in a study of cytomegalovirus exposure and HLA in healthy donors. Some clones are missing from TCRdb's copy, which holds only in-frame ones; the method was immunoSEQ multiplex PCR. Among about 98,000 clones listed, about 62% were seen once. The sequenced sample consisted of PBMCs. The receptors come from a human donor in good health. Both conserved end residues are part of each CDR3. D genes are given only for firm matches. Clone sizes are given selectively: once, few, many, or a class where the clone is expanded.

size: .; V: TRBV28; J: TRBJ2-2; D: .; CDR3: CASARGGDGTGELFF; DNA: TGTGCCAGCGCTAGGGGGGGAGACGGGACCGGGGAGCTGTTTTTT
size: .; V: TRBV4-1; J: TRBJ2-2; D: TRBD1; CDR3: CASSQVWTGPNTGELFF; DNA: TGCGCCAGCAGCCAAGTCTGGACAGGACCGAACACCGGGGAGCTGTTTTTT
size: .; V: TRBV25-1; J: TRBJ2-7; D: .; CDR3: CASSESRKGPSYEQYF; DNA: TGTGCCAGCAGTGAAAGCAGGAAGGGGCCTTCCTACGAGCAGTACTTC
size: .; V: TRBV5-4; J: TRBJ2-1; D: TRBD2; CDR3: CASSKVSGRAGNEQFF; DNA: TGTGCCAGCAGCAAAGTTAGCGGGAGGGCGGGGAATGAGCAGTTCTTC
size: .; V: TRBV7-2; J: TRBJ1-2; D: .; CDR3: CASSLGRWGGGYTF; DNA: TGTGCCAGCAGCTTAGGTCGATGGGGGGGCGGCTACACCTTC
size: few; V: TRBV27; J: TRBJ2-5; D: .; CDR3: CASSLLASEETQYF; DNA: TGTGCCAGCAGTTTATTAGCGTCCGAAGAGACCCAGTACTTC
size: .; V: TRBV25-1; J: TRBJ2-2; D: .; CDR3: CASSATENTGELFF; DNA: TGTGCCAGCAGTGCAACAGAGAACACCGGGGAGCTGTTTTTT
size: .; V: TRBV5-1; J: TRBJ2-2; D: .; CDR3: CASSLLASANTGELFF; DNA: TGCGCCAGCAGCTTGTTGGCAAGCGCGAACACCGGGGAGCTGTTTTTT
size: .; V: TRBV28; J: TRBJ2-2; D: .; CDR3: CASARTGPGELFF; DNA: TGTGCCAGCGCACGCACAGGGCCCGGGGAGCTGTTTTTT
size: few; V: TRBV6-6; J: TRBJ2-1; D: TRBD1; CDR3: CASSYSDRVSYNEQFF; DNA: TGTGCCAGCAGTTACTCGGACAGGGTCTCCTACAATGAGCAGTTCTTC
size: .; V: TRBV5-1; J: TRBJ2-4; D: TRBD2; CDR3: CASSPGGIDIQYF; DNA: TGCGCCAGCAGCCCGGGGGGTATAGACATTCAGTACTTC
size: few; V: TRBV7-8; J: TRBJ1-3; D: .; CDR3: CASRAGRPDPSGGGNTIYF; DNA: TGTGCCAGCAGGGCGGGACGGCCTGATCCCTCTGGTGGGGGAAACACCATATATTTT
size: few; V: TRBV5-5; J: TRBJ2-7; D: .; CDR3: CASSLGSPYEQYF; DNA: TGTGCCAGCAGCTTAGGGAGCCCCTACGAGCAGTACTTC
size: .; V: TRBV12-5; J: TRBJ2-1; D: TRBD2; CDR3: CASGLGTSGYNEQFF; DNA: TGTGCTAGTGGTTTGGGGACTAGCGGATACAATGAGCAGTTCTTC
size: few; V: TRBV27; J: TRBJ1-5; D: TRBD1; CDR3: CASSSGQGEAGQPQHF; DNA: TGTGCCAGCAGTTCCGGACAGGGTGAGGCAGGTCAGCCCCAGCATTTT
size: .; V: TRBV5-6; J: TRBJ2-7; D: .; CDR3: CASSTDKGPRTEQYF; DNA: TGTGCCAGCAGTACGGATAAGGGGCCTCGTACCGAGCAGTACTTC
size: .; V: TRBV28; J: TRBJ1-6; D: .; CDR3: CASSFRGRSSPLHF; DNA: TGTGCCAGCAGTTTCAGGGGAAGGAGTTCACCCCTCCACTTT
size: .; V: TRBV6-1; J: TRBJ1-1; D: TRBD1; CDR3: CASSASGTGGTEAFF; DNA: TGTGCCAGCAGTGCCTCCGGGACAGGGGGCACTGAAGCTTTCTTT
size: .; V: TRBV29-1; J: TRBJ2-3; D: .; CDR3: CSVDRGDGTDTQYF; DNA: TGCAGCGTTGATCGGGGAGATGGCACAGATACGCAGTATTTT
size: .; V: TRBV7-9; J: TRBJ2-1; D: TRBD1; CDR3: CASSLPHPGTVVNEQFF; DNA: TGTGCCAGCAGCTTACCGCACCCCGGGACAGTAGTGAATGAGCAGTTCTTC
size: .; V: TRBV19; J: TRBJ1-5; D: TRBD1; CDR3: CASSPGGGFNQPQHF; DNA: TGTGCCAGTAGCCCAGGGGGCGGGTTTAATCAGCCCCAGCATTTT
size: .; V: TRBV7-9; J: TRBJ2-2; D: TRBD2; CDR3: CASSSLAVANTGELFF; DNA: TGTGCCAGCAGCTCCCTAGCGGTTGCGAACACCGGGGAGCTGTTTTTT
size: .; V: TRBV19; J: TRBJ1-2; D: .; CDR3: CASSRSTGPGANYGYTF; DNA: TGTGCCAGTAGTAGGAGTACAGGGCCTGGGGCTAACTATGGCTACACCTTC
size: few; V: TRBV5-4; J: TRBJ2-1; D: .; CDR3: CASSRTGSPYNEQFF; DNA: TGTGCCAGCAGCAGGACTGGATCTCCCTACAATGAGCAGTTCTTC
size: .; V: TRBV19; J: TRBJ1-1; D: .; CDR3: CASKRGGPSNTEAFF; DNA: TGTGCCAGTAAGAGGGGGGGACCCAGTAACACTGAAGCTTTCTTT
size: .; V: TRBV5-1; J: TRBJ2-1; D: TRBD2; CDR3: CASSLTSGSYNEQFF; DNA: TGCGCCAGCAGCCTCACTAGCGGTTCCTACAATGAGCAGTTCTTC
size: .; V: TRBV10-3; J: TRBJ1-1; D: TRBD1; CDR3: CAISETGEMNTEAFF; DNA: TGTGCCATCAGTGAGACAGGGGAGATGAACACTGAAGCTTTCTTT
size: .; V: TRBV11-2; J: TRBJ2-5; D: TRBD2; CDR3: CASSLDSGALGLETQYF; DNA: TGTGCCAGCAGCTTAGATAGCGGGGCACTGGGGTTGGAGACCCAGTACTTC
size: .; V: TRBV5-5; J: TRBJ2-1; D: TRBD2; CDR3: CASSKSTSGRVGYNEQFF; DNA: TGTGCCAGCAGCAAGAGCACTAGCGGGAGGGTAGGCTACAATGAGCAGTTCTTC
size: .; V: TRBV14; J: TRBJ1-2; D: .; CDR3: CASSFAGPHGYTF; DNA: TGTGCCAGCAGCTTCGCAGGGCCTCATGGCTACACCTTC
size: .; V: TRBV28; J: TRBJ2-1; D: TRBD2; CDR3: CASSLWKASGRNNEQFF; DNA: TGTGCCAGCAGTTTATGGAAGGCTAGCGGGAGAAACAATGAGCAGTTCTTC
size: .; V: TRBV12-5; J: TRBJ2-1; D: .; CDR3: CASGLDHLNEQFF; DNA: TGTGCTAGTGGTTTGGACCATCTAAATGAGCAGTTCTTC